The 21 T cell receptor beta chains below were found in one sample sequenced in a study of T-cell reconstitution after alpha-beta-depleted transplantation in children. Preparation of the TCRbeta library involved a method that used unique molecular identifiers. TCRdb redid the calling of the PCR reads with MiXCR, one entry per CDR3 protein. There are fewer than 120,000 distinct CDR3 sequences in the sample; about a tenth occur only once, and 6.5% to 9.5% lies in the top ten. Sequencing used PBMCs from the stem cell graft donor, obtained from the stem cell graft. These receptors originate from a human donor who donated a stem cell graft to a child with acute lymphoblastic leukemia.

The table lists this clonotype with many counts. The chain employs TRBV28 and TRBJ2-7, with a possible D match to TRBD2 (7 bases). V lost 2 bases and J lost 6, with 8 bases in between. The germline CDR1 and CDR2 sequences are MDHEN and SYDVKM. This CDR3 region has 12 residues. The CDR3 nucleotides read TGTGCCAGCAGTTTAGGGGGGGCCGAGCAGTACTTC. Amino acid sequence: CASSLGGAEQYF.

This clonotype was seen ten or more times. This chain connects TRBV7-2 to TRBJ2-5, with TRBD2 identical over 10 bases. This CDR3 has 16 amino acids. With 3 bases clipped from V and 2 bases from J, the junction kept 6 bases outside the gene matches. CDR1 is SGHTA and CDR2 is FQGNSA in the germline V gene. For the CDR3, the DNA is TGTGCCAGCAGCTTCCTAGCAGCGGGAGGGCAAGAGACCCAGTACTTC. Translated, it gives CASSFLAAGGQETQYF. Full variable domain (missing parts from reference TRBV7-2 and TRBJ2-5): GAGVSQSPSNKVTEKGKDVELRCDPISGHTALYWYRQSLGQGLEFLIYFQGNSAPDKSGLPSDRFSAERTGGSVSTLTIQRTQQEDSAVYLCASSFLAAGGQETQYFGPGTRLLVL.

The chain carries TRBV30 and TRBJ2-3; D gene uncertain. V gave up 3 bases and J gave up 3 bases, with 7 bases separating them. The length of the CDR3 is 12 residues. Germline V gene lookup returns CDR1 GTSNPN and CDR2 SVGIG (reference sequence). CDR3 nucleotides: TGTGCCTGGAGGGTGAGGACAGATACGCAGTATTTT. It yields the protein CAWRVRTDTQYF.

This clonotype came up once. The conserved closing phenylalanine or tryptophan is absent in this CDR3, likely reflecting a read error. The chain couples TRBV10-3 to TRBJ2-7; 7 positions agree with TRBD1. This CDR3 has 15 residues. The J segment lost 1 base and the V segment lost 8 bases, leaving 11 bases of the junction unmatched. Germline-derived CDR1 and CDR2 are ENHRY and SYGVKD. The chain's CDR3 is CAIAEGQWFSYEQYS. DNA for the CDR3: TGTGCCATCGCAGAGGGACAGTGGTTTTCCTACGAGCAGTACTCC.

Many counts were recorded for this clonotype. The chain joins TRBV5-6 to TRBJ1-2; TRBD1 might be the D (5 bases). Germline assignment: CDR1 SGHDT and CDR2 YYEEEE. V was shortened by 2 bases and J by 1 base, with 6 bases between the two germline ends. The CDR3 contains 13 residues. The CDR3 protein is CASSFDSNYGYTF. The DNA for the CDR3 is TGTGCCAGCAGCTTTGACAGTAACTATGGCTACACCTTC.

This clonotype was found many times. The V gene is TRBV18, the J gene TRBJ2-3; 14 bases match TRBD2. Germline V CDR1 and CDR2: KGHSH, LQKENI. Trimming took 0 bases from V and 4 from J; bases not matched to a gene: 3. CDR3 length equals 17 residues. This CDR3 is CASSPPGTSGSADTQYF. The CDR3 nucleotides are TGTGCCAGCTCACCACCGGGGACTAGCGGGAGCGCAGATACGCAGTATTTT.

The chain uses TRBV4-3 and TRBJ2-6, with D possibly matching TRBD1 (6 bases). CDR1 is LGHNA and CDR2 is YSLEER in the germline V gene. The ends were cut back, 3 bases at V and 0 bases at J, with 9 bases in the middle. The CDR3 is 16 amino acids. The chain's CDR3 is CASSQGRGSGANVLTF. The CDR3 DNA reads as TGCGCCAGCAGCCAGGGCAGGGGCTCTGGGGCCAACGTCCTGACTTTC.

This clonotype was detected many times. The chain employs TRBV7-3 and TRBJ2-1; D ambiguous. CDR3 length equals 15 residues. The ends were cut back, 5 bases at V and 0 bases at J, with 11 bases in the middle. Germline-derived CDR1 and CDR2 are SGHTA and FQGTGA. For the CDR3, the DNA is TGTGCCAGCAGCCGGACCTCGAGCTCCTACAATGAGCAGTTCTTC. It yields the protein CASSRTSSSYNEQFF. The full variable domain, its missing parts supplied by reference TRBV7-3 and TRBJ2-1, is GAGVSQTPSNKVTEKGKYVELRCDPISGHTALYWYRQSLGQGPEFLIYFQGTGAADDSGLPNDRFFAVRPEGSVSTLKIQRTERGDSAVYLCASSRTSSSYNEQFFGPGTRLTVL.

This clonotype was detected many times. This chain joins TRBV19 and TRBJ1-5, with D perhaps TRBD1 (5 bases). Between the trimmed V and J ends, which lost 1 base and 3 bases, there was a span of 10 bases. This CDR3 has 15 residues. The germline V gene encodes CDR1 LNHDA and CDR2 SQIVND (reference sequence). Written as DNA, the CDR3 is TGTGCCAGTAGTATAGGGGGACGGCTCAATCAGCCCCAGCATTTT. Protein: CASSIGGRLNQPQHF.

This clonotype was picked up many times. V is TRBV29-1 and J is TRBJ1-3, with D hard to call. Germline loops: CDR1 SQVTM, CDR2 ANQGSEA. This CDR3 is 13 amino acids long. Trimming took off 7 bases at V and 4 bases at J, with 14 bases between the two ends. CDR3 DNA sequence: TGCAGCGCCCGCAGCGGCGACGGAAACACCATATATTTT. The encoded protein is CSARSGDGNTIYF.

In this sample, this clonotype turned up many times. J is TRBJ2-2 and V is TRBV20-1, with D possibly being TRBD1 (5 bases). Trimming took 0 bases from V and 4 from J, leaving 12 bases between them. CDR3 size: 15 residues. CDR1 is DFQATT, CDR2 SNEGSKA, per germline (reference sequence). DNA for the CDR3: TGCAGTGCTAGAGAGGACAATACGCGCACCGGGGAGCTGTTTTTT. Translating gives CSAREDNTRTGELFF.

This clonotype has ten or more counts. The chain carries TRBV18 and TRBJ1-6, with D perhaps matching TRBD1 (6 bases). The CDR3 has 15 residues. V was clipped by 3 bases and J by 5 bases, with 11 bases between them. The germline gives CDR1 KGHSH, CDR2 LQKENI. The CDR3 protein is CASSPGQGNNSPLHF. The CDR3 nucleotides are TGTGCCAGCTCACCGGGGCAGGGGAATAATTCACCCCTCCACTTT.

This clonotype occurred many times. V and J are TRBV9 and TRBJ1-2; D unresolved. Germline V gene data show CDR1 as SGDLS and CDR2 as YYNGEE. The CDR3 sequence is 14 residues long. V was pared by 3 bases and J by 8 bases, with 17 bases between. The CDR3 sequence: CASSADTPRSGYTF. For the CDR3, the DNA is TGTGCCAGCAGCGCCGACACCCCGAGGTCCGGCTACACCTTC.

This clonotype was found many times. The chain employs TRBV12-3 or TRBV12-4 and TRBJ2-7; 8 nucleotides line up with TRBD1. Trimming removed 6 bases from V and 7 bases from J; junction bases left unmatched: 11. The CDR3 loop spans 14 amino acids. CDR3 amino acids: CASSPGQGPGEQYF. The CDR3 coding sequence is TGTGCCAGCAGCCCCGGACAGGGCCCAGGGGAGCAGTACTTC.

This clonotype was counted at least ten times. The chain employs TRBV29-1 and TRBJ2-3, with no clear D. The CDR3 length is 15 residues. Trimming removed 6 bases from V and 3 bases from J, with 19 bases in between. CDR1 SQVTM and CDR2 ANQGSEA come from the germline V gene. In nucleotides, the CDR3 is TGCAGCGTGCCAACGGGCGTAATTGGGACAGATACGCAGTATTTT. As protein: CSVPTGVIGTDTQYF.

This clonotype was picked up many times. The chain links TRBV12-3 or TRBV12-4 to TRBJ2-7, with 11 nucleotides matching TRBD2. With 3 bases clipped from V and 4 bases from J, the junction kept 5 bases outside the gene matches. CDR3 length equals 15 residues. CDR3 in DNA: TGTGCCAGCAGTTTGGCTCTAGCGGGGGGTTACGAGCAGTACTTC. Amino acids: CASSLALAGGYEQYF.

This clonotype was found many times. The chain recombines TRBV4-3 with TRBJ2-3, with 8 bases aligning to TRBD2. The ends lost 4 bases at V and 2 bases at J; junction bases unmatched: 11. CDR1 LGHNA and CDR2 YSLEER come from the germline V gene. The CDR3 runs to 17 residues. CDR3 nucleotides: TGCGCCAGCAGCCCCCTCGGAGTTAGCGGGATCACAGATACGCAGTATTTT. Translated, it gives CASSPLGVSGITDTQYF.

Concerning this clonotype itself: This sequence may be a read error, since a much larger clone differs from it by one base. The CDR3 loop reads CASSSPRTDNYGYTF. CDR3 nucleotides: TGTGCCAGCAGCTCACCCAGGACAGACAACTATGGCTACACCTTC. The chain joins TRBV7-1 to TRBJ1-2; tentatively, D is TRBD1 (6 bases). TRBV7-1 carries the ORF label, with uncertain function. V lost 2 bases, J lost 2 bases, and 12 bases lay in between. The CDR3 totals 15 residues.

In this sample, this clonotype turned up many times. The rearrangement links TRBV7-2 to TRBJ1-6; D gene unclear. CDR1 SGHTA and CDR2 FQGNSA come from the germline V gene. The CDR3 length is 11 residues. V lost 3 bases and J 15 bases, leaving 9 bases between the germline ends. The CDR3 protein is CASSFTGGLHF. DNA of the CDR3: TGTGCCAGCAGCTTTACGGGAGGCCTCCACTTT.

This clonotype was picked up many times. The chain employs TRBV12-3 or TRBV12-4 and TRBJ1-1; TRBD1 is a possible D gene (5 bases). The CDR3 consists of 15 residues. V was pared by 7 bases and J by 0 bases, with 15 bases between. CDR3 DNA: TGTGCCAGCACCAAGGGGAAGGGGATGAACACTGAAGCTTTCTTT. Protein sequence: CASTKGKGMNTEAFF.

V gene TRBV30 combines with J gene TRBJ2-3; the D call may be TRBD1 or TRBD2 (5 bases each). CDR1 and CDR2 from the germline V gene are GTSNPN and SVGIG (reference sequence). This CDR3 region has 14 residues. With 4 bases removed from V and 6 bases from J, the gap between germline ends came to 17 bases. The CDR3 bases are TGTGCCTGGAACAGAGGGACCTCAACGGATACGCAGTATTTT. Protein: CAWNRGTSTDTQYF.